These T cell receptor beta chains were read from a single sample in a study of blood T cell repertoires in COVID-19. Some clones are missing from TCRdb's copy, which holds only in-frame ones; the method was immunoSEQ multiplex PCR. The repertoire holds 100,000 to 120,000 clones, with 70% to 90% as singletons. Sequences were obtained from peripheral blood. These receptors were collected from a woman in her fifties or sixties with acute or convalescent COVID-19. Each CDR3 is given without its conserved first and last residue. Not every row has a clone size; where given, it reads once, few, many or a size class.

v_call	clone_size	j_call	cdr3_aa
TRBV13	-	TRBJ2-5	ASSERTFTRTQY
TRBV10-2	few	TRBJ2-7	ASSARTGEQY
TRBV18	-	TRBJ2-7	ASSPRGASGNEQY
TRBV6-5	-	TRBJ2-2	ASRWRANTGELF
TRBV6-5	-	TRBJ1-2	ASRNPANRFGYT
TRBV13	-	TRBJ2-3	ASSPPGLLLAGTDTQY
TRBV27	-	TRBJ1-4	ASSSRTGGLKLF
TRBV5-1	-	TRBJ2-2	ASRRTNTGELF
TRBV6-5	-	TRBJ2-1	ASSRASGRGGEQF
TRBV30	-	TRBJ2-3	AWSTGLAHTQY
TRBV5-1	-	TRBJ1-2	ASSLQGESNYGYT